This TCR beta chain was found in a study of blood T cell repertoires in COVID-19. In this sample, this clone turned up once. Sequencing used immunoSEQ multiplex PCR; TCRdb keeps in-frame clones, though not all of them. The table has almost 250,000 clones, more than 75% seen once. CDR1 and CDR2 from the germline V gene are KGHSH and LQKENI. This CDR3 has 14 residues. V shed 6 bases and J shed 9 bases, with 15 bases lying between them. The sample comprised peripheral blood. This TCR was recovered from an older woman who had recovered from COVID-19. V usage is TRBV18 and J usage is TRBJ1-6, with D maybe TRBD1 (5 bases). CDR3: CASSINGGFSPLHF. CDR3 coding DNA: TGTGCCAGCTCGATAAACGGGGGGTTTTCACCCCTCCACTTT. The full variable domain, with the rest looked up from reference TRBV18 and TRBJ1-6, is NAGVMQNPRHLVRRRGQEARLRCSPMKGHSHVYWYRQLPEEGLKFMVYLQKENIIDESGMPKERFSAEFPKEGPSILRIQQVVRGDSAAYFCASSINGGFSPLHFGNGTRLTVT.